This T cell receptor (beta chain) is from a study of T cell changes during pregnancy in multiple sclerosis. V was trimmed by 6 bases and J by 2 bases, leaving 10 bases between them. The CDR3 loop spans 14 amino acids. Germline values: CDR1 MNHNS, CDR2 SASEGT. Profiled with immunoSEQ multiplex PCR; TCRdb holds only in-frame clones, not every one. The table shows around 30,000 clones, with about 88% occurring only once. The starting material was CD4+ T cells from peripheral blood mononuclear cells, obtained in the second trimester of pregnancy. This TCR derives from a female donor with multiple sclerosis, enrolled in a pregnancy study. The gene calls are TRBV6-1 and TRBJ1-4; D ambiguous. This chain's CDR3 is CASREGSTNEKLFF. The DNA for the CDR3 is TGTGCCAGCAGGGAGGGCAGCACTAATGAAAAACTGTTTTTT.